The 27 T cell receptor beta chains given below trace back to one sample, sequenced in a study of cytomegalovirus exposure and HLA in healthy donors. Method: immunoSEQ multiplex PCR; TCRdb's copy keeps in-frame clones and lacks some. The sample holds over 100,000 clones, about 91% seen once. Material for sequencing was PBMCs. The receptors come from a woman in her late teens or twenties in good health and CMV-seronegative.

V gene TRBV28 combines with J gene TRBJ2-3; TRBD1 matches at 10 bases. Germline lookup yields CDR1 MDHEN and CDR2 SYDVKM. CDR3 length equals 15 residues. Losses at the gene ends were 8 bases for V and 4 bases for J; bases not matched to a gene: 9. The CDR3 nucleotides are TGTGCCAGCGGAAGTCCCGGGACAGGGGCAGATACGCAGTATTTT. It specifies CASGSPGTGADTQYF.

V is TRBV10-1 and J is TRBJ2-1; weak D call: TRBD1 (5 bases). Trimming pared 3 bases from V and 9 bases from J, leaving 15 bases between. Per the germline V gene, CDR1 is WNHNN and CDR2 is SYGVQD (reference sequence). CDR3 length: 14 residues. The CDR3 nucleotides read TGCGCCAGCAGTGACACAACAAGGGGAATTGAGCAGTTCTTC. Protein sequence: CASSDTTRGIEQFF.

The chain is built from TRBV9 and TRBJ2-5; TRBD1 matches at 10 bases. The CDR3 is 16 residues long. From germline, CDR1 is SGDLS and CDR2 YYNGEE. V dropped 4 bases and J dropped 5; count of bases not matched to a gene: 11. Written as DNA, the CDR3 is TGTGCCAGCAGCCGAGGACAGGGGGGTGAGTTGGAGACCCAGTACTTC. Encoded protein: CASSRGQGGELETQYF.

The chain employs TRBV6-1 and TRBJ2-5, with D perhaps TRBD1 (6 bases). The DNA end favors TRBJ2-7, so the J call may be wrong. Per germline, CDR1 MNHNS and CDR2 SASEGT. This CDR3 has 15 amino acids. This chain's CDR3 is CASSEGPGQGYEQYF. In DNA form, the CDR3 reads TGTGCCAGCAGTGAAGGGCCGGGGCAGGGGTACGAGCAGTACTTC.

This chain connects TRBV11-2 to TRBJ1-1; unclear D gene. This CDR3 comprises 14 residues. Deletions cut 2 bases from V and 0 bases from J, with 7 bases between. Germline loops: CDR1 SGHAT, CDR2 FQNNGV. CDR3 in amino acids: CASSLFVVNTEAFF. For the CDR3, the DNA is TGTGCCAGCAGCTTATTCGTAGTGAACACTGAAGCTTTCTTT.

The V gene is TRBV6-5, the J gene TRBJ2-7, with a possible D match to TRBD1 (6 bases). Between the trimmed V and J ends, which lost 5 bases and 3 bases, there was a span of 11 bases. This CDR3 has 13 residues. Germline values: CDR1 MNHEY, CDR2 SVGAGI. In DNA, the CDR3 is TGTGCCAGCAGTGTAACAGGGAACTACGAGCAGTACTTC. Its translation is CASSVTGNYEQYF.

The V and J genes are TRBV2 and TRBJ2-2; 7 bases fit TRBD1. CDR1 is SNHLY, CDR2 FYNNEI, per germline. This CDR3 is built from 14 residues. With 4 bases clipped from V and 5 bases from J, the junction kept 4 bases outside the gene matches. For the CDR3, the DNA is TGTGCCAGCAGTGTACAGGGGACGACCGGGGAGCTGTTTTTT. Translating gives CASSVQGTTGELFF.

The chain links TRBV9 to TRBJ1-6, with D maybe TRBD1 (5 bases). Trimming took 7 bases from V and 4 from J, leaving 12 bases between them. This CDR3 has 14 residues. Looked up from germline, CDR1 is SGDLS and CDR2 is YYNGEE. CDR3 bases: TGTGCCAGCGGGCCCGGGGGATATAATTCACCCCTCCACTTT. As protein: CASGPGGYNSPLHF.

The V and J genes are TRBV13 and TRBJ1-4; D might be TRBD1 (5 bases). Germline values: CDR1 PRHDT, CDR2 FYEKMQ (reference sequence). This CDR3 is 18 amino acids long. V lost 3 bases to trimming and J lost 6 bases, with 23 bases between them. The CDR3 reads CASSFPGQGGIGYEKLFF. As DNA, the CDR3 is TGTGCCAGCAGCTTTCCTGGGCAGGGCGGTATAGGTTATGAAAAACTGTTTTTT.

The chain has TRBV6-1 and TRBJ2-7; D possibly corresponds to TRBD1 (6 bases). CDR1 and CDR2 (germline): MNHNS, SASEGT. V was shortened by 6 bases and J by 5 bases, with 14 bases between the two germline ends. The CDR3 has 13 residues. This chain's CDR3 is CASRLQGLDEQYF. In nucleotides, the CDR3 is TGTGCCAGCAGATTACAGGGATTGGACGAGCAGTACTTC.

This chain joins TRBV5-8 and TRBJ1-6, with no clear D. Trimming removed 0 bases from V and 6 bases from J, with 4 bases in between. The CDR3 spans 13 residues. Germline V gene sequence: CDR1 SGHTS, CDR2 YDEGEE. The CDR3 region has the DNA TGTGCCAGCAGCTTGGGCGGTAATTCACCCCTCCACTTT. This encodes CASSLGGNSPLHF. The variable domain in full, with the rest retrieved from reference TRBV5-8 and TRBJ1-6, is EAGVTQSPTHLIKTRGQQATLRCSPISGHTSVYWYQQALGLGLQFLLWYDEGEERNRGNFPPRFSGRQFPNYSSELNVNALELEDSALYLCASSLGGNSPLHFGNGTRLTVT.

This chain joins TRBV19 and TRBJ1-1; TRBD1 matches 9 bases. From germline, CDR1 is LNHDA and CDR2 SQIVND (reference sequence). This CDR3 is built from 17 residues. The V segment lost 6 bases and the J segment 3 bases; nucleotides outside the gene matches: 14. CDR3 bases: TGTGCCAGTAGCCCTCCCCGACAGGGGGTGTCGGACACTGAAGCTTTCTTT. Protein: CASSPPRQGVSDTEAFF.

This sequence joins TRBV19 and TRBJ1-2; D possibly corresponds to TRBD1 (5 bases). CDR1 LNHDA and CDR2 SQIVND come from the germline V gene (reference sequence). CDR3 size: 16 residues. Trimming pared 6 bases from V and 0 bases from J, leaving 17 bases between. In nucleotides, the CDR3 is TGTGCCAGTAGGTTACAGGAGACAACATCTAACTATGGCTACACCTTC. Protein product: CASRLQETTSNYGYTF.

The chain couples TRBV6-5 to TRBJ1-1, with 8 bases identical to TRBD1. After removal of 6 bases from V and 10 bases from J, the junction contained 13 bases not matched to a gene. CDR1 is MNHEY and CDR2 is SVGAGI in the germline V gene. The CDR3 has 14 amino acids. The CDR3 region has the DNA TGTGCCAGCAGGGAGAGAGACAGGGGCCGTGGAGCTTTCTTT. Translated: CASRERDRGRGAFF.

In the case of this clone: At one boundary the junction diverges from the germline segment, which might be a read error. The CDR3 sequence is CSVTGQGNTEALF. CDR3 nucleotide sequence: TGCAGCGTCACGGGACAGGGGAACACTGAAGCTCTCTTT. The chain links TRBV29-1 to TRBJ1-1, with TRBD1 matching 10 bases. Germline-derived CDR1 and CDR2 are SQVTM and ANQGSEA. The CDR3 runs to 13 residues.

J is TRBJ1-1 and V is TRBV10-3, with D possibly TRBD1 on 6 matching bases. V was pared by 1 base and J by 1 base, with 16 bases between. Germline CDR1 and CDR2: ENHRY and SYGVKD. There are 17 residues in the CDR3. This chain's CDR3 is CAISELWTDEGNTEAFF. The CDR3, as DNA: TGTGCCATCAGTGAGTTATGGACAGACGAAGGGAACACTGAAGCTTTCTTT.

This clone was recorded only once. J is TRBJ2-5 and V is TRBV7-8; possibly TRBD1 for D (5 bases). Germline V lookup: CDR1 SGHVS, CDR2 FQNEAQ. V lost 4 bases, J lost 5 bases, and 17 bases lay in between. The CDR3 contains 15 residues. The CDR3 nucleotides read TGTGCCAGCAGCTACCCACGACAGAACTACGAGACCCAGTACTTC. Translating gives CASSYPRQNYETQYF. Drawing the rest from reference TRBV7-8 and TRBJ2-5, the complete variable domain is GAGVSQSPRYKVAKRGQDVALRCDPISGHVSLFWYQQALGQGPEFLTYFQNEAQLDKSGLPSDRFFAERPEGSVSTLKIQRTQQEDSAVYLCASSYPRQNYETQYFGPGTRLLVL.

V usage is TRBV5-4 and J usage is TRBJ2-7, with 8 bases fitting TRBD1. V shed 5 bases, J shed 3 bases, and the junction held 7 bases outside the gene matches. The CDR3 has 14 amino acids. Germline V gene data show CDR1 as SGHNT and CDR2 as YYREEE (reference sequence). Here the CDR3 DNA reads TGTGCCAGCAGGGCACAGGGGGGAGTCTACGAGCAGTACTTC. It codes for CASRAQGGVYEQYF. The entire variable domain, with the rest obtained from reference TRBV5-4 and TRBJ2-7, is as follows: ETGVTQSPTHLIKTRGQQVTLRCSSQSGHNTVSWYQQALGQGPQFIFQYYREEENGRGNFPPRFSGLQFPNYSSELNVNALELDDSALYLCASRAQGGVYEQYFGPGTRLTVT.

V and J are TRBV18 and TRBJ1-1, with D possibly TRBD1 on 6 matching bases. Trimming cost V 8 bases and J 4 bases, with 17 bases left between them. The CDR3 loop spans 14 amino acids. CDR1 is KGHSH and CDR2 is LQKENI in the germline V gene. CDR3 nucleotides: TGTGCCAGCACCCTGGGAGGGGGGAGCACTGAAGCTTTCTTT. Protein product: CASTLGGGSTEAFF.

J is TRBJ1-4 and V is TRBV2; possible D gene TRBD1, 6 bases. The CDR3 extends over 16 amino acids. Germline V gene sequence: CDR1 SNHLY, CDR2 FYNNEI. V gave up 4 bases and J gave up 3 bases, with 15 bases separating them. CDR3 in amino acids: CASSAQGGRANEKLFF. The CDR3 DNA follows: TGTGCCAGCAGTGCCCAAGGGGGAAGGGCTAATGAAAAACTGTTTTTT.

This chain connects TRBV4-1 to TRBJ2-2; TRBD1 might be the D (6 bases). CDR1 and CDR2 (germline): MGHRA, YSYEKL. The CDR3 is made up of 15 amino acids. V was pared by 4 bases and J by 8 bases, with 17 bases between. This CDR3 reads CASSRILVGQGELFF. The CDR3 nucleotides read TGCGCCAGCAGCCGTATACTGGTCGGACAGGGGGAGCTGTTTTTT.

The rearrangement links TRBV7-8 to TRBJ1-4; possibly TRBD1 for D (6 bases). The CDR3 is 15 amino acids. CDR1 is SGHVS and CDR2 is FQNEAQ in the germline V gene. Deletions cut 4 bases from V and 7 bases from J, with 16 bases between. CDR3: CASSSRQGLPEKLFF. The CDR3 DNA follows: TGTGCCAGCAGCTCCCGGCAGGGGTTACCTGAAAAACTGTTTTTT.

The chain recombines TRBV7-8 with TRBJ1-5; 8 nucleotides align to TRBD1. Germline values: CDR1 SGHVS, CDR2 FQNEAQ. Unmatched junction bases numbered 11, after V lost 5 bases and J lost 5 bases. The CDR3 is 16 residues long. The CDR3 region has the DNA TGTGCCAGCAGCCTCAGGACAGGGAAGAGCTATCAGCCCCAGCATTTT. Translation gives CASSLRTGKSYQPQHF.

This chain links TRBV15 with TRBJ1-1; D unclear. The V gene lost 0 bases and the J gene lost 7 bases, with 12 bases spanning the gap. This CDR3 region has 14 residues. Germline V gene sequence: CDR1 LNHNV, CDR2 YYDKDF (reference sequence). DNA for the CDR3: TGTGCCACCAGCAGAGAAATACGGGGATATGAAGCTTTCTTT. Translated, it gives CATSREIRGYEAFF.

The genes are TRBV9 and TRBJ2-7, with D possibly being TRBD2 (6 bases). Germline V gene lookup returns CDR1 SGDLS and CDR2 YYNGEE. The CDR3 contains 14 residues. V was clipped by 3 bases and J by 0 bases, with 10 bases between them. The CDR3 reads CASSGRDTSYEQYF. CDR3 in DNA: TGTGCCAGCAGCGGGAGGGATACCTCCTACGAGCAGTACTTC.

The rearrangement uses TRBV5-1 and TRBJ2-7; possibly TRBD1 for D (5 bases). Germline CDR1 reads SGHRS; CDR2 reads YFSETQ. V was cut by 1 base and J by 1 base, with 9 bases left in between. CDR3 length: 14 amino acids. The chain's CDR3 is CASSLYRRSYEQYF. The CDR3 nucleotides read TGCGCCAGCAGCTTGTACAGGCGATCCTACGAGCAGTACTTC. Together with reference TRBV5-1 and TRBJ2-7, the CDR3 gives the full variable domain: KAGVTQTPRYLIKTRGQQVTLSCSPISGHRSVSWYQQTPGQGLQFLFEYFSETQRNKGNFPGRFSGRQFSNSRSEMNVSTLELGDSALYLCASSLYRRSYEQYFGPGTRLTVT.

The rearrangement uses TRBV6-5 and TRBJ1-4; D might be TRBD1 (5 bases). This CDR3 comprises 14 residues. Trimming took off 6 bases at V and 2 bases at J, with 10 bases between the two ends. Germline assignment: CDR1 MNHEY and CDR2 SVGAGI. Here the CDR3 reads CASSRQPTNEKLFF. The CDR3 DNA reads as TGTGCCAGCAGCCGACAGCCGACTAATGAAAAACTGTTTTTT.